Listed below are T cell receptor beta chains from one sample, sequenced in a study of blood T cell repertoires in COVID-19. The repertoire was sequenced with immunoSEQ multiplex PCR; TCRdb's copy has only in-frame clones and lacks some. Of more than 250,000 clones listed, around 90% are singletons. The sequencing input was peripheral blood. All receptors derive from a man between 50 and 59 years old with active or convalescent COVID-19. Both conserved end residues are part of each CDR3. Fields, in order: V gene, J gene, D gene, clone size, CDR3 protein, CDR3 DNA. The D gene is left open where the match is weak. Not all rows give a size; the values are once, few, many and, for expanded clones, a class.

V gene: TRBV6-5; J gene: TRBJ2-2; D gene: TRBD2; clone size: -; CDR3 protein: CAITSGTHVGELFF; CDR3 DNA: TGTGCCATCACTAGCGGGACACACGTCGGGGAGCTGTTTTTT
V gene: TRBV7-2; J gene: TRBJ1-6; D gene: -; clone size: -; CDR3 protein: CASSYTATPNSPLHF; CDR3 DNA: TGTGCCAGCAGCTACACAGCAACCCCTAATTCACCCCTCCACTTT
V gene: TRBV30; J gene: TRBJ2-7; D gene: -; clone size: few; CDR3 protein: CAWSLSYEQYF; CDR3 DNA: TGTGCCTGGAGTCTTTCCTACGAGCAGTACTTC
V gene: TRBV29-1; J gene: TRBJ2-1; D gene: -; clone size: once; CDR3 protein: CSVSLVPYNEQFF; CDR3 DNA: TGCAGCGTTTCTCTAGTCCCTTACAATGAGCAGTTCTTC
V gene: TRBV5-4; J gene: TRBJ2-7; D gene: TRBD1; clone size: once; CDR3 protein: CASSQDRGSSYEQYF; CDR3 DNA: TGTGCCAGCAGCCAGGACAGGGGGAGCTCCTACGAGCAGTACTTC
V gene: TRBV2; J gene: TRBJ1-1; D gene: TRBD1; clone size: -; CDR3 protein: CASRRGQGSTEAFF; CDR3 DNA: TGTGCCAGCAGACGAGGACAGGGTTCAACTGAAGCTTTCTTT
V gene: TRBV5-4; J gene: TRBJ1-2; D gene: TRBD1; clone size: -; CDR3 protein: CASSSGTGRNYGYTF; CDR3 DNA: TGTGCCAGCAGCTCCGGGACAGGGCGCAACTATGGCTACACCTTC
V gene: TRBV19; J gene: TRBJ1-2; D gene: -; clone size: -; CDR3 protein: CASTQSYGYTF; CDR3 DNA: TGTGCCAGTACCCAATCCTATGGCTACACCTTC
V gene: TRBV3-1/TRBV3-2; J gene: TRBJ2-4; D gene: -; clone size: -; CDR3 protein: CASSQDQAKNIQYF; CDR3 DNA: TGTGCCAGCAGCCAAGATCAAGCCAAAAACATTCAGTACTTC
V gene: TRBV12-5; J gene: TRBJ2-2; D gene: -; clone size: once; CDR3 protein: CASGRDTENTGELFF; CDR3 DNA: TGTGCTAGTGGTCGGGACACCGAGAACACCGGGGAGCTGTTTTTT
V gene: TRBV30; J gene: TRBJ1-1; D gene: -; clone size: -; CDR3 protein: CAWSPGGLIEAFF; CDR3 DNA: TGTGCCTGGAGTCCGGGGGGCCTTATTGAAGCTTTCTTT
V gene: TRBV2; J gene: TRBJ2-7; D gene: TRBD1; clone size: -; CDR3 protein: CASSGDRLYEQYF; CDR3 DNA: TGTGCCAGCAGTGGGGACAGACTGTACGAGCAGTACTTC
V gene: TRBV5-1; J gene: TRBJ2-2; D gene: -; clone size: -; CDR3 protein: CASSLRTDPNTGELFF; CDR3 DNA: TGCGCCAGCAGCTTAAGGACAGACCCGAACACCGGGGAGCTGTTTTTT
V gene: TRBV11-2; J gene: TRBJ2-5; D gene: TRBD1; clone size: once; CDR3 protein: CASSFTLSDRDQETQYF; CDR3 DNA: TGTGCCAGCAGCTTCACCCTATCGGACAGGGATCAAGAGACCCAGTACTTC
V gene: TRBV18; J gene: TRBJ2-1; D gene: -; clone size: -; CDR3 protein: CASSPQDTDNEQFF; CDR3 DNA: TGTGCCAGCTCACCACAAGACACCGACAATGAGCAGTTCTTC
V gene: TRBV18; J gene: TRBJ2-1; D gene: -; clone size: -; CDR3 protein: CASSPGAFSYNEQFF; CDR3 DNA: TGTGCCAGCTCACCAGGGGCCTTCTCCTACAATGAGCAGTTCTTC
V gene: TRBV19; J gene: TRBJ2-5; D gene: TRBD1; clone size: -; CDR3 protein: CASSKRGPQETQYF; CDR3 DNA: TGTGCCAGTAGTAAAAGGGGGCCCCAAGAGACCCAGTACTTC
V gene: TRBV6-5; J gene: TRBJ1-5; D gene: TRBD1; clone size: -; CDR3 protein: CASVKTGVSQPQHF; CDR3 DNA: TGTGCCAGCGTAAAAACAGGGGTGTCTCAGCCCCAGCATTTT
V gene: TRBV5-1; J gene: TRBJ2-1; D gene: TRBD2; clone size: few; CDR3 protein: CASRQPGLAFNEQFF; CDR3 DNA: TGCGCCAGCAGACAGCCGGGACTAGCGTTCAATGAGCAGTTCTTC
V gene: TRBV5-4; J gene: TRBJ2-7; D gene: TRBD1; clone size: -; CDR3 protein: CASSLSGTGGREQYF; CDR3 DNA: TGTGCCAGCAGCTTGTCCGGGACAGGAGGTCGCGAGCAGTACTTC
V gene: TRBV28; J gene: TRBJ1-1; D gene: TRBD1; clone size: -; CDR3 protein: CASRRTGATIEAFF; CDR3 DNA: TGTGCCAGCAGGCGGACAGGGGCTACCATTGAAGCTTTCTTT
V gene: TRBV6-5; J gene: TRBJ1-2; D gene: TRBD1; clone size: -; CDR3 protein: CASRGQGGQGYTF; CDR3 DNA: TGTGCCAGCAGAGGACAGGGGGGCCAGGGCTACACCTTC